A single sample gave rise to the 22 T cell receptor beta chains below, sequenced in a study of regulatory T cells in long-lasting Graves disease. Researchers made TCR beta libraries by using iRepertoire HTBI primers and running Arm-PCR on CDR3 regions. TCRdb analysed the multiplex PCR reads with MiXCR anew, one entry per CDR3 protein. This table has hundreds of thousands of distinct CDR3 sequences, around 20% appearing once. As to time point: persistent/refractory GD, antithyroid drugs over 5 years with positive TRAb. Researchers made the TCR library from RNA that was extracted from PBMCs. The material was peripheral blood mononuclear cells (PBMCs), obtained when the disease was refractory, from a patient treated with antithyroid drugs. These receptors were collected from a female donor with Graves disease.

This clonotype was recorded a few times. The CDR3 sequence: CASRPAGGGQTQYF. CDR3 sequence (DNA): TGTGCCAGCAGACCCGCGGGTGGGGGACAGACCCAGTACTTC. J is TRBJ2-5 and V is TRBV6-1; perhaps D is TRBD1 or TRBD2 (5 bases each). The CDR3 has 14 amino acids. Per germline, CDR1 MNHNS and CDR2 SASEGT. Trimming removed 6 bases from V and 6 bases from J, with 17 bases in between.

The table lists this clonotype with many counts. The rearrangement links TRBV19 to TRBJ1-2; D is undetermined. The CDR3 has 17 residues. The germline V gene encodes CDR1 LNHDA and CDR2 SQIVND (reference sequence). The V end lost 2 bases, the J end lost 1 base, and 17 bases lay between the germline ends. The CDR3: CASSIRPHGAVNYGYTF. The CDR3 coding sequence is TGTGCCAGTAGTATACGGCCCCACGGCGCTGTTAACTATGGCTACACCTTC.

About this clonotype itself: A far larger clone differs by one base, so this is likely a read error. CDR3 region: CASSEYRAGGCTF. CDR3 coding DNA: TGTGCCAGCAGTGAATACAGGGCCGGGGGCTGCACCTTC. The chain employs TRBV2 and TRBJ2-7; possibly TRBD1 or TRBD2 for D (6 bases each). The CDR3 totals 13 residues. Germline assignment: CDR1 SNHLY and CDR2 FYNNEI.

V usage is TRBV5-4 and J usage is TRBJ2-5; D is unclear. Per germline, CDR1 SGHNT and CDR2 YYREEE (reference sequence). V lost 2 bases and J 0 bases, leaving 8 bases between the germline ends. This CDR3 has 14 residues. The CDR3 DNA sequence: TGTGCCAGCAGCTTAGCTGGGCACCAAGAGACCCAGTACTTC. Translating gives CASSLAGHQETQYF.

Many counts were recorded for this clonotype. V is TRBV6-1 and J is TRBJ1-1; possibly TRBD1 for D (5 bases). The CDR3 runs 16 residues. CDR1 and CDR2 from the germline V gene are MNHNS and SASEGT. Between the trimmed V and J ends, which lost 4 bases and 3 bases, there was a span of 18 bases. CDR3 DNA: TGTGCCAGCAGTGGAAACCCCGAGGGGTGGGACACTGAAGCTTTCTTT. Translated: CASSGNPEGWDTEAFF.

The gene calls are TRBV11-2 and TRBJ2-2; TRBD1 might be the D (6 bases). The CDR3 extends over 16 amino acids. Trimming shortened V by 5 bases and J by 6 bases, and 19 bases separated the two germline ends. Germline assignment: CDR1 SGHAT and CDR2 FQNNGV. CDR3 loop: CASSQDGGLGAGELFF. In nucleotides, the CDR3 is TGTGCCAGCAGCCAAGATGGGGGCTTGGGTGCCGGGGAGCTGTTTTTT.

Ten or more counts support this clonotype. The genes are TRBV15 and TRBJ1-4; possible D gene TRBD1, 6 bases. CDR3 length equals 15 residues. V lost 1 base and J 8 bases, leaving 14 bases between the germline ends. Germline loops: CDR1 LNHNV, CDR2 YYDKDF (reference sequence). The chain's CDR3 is CATSRGTAFEEKLFF. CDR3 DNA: TGTGCCACCAGCAGAGGGACAGCGTTTGAAGAAAAACTGTTTTTT.

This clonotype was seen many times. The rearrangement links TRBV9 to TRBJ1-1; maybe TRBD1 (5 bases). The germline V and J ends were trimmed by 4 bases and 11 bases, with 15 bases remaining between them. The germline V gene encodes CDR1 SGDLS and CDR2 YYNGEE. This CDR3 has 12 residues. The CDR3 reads CASSREGRWAFF. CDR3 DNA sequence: TGTGCCAGCAGCCGGGAGGGACGATGGGCTTTCTTT.

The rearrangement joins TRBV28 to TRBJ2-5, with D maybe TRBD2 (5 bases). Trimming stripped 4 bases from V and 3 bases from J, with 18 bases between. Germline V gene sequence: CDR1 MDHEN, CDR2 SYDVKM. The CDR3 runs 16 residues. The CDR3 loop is CASSSSRGLHEETQYF. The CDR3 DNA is TGTGCCAGCAGTTCCTCCCGAGGACTTCACGAAGAGACCCAGTACTTC. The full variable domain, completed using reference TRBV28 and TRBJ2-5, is DVKVTQSSRYLVKRTGEKVFLECVQDMDHENMFWYRQDPGLGLRLIYFSYDVKMKEKGDIPEGYSVSREKKERFSLILESASTNQTSMYLCASSSSRGLHEETQYFGPGTRLLVL.

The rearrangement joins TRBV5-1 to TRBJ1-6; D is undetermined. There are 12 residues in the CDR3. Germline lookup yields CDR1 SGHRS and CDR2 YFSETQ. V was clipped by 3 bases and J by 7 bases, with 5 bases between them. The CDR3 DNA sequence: TGCGCCAGCAGCTCGATAAATTCACCCCTCCACTTT. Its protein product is CASSSINSPLHF.

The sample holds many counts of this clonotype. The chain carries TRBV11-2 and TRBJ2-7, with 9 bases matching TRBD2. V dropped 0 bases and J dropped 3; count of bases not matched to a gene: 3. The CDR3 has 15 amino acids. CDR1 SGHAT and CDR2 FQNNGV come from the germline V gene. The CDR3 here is CASSLEASGIYEQYF. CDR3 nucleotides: TGTGCCAGCAGCTTAGAGGCTAGCGGGATCTACGAGCAGTACTTC.

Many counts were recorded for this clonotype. The CDR3 sequence: CATSDGGQQETQYF. The CDR3 nucleotides read TGTGCCACCAGTGACGGGGGACAGCAAGAGACCCAGTACTTC. This rearrangement joins TRBV24-1 to TRBJ2-5; a possible D gene is TRBD1 (7 bases). The CDR3 has 14 residues. Germline-derived CDR1 and CDR2 are KGHDR and SFDVKD. The V end was cut by 4 bases, the J end by 2 bases, with 10 bases between.

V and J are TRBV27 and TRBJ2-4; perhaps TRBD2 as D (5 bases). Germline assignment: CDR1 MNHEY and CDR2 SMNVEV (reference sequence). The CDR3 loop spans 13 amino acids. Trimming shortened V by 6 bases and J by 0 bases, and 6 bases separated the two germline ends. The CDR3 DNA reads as TGTGCCAGCAGCGCGGGAGCCAAAAACATTCAGTACTTC. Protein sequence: CASSAGAKNIQYF.

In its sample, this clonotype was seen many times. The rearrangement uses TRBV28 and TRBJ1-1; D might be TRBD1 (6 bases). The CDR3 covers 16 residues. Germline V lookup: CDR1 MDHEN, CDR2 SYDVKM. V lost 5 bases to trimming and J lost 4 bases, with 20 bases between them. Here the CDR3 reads CASSPPTGGQSTEAFF. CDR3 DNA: TGTGCCAGCAGTCCCCCGACAGGTGGCCAGTCCACTGAAGCTTTCTTT.

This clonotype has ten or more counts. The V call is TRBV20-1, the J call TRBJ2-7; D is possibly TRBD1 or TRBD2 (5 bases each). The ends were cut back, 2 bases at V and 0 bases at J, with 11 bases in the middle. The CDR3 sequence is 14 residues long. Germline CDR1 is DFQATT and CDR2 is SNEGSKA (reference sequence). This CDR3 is CSARRDVSSYEQYF. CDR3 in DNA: TGCAGTGCTAGACGGGACGTTAGCTCCTACGAGCAGTACTTC.

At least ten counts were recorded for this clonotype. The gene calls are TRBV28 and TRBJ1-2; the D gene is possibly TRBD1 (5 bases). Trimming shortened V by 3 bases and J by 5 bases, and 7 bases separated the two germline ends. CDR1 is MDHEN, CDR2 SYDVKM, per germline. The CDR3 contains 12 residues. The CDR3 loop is CASSFKGYGYTF. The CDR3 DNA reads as TGTGCCAGCAGTTTTAAGGGGTATGGCTACACCTTC.

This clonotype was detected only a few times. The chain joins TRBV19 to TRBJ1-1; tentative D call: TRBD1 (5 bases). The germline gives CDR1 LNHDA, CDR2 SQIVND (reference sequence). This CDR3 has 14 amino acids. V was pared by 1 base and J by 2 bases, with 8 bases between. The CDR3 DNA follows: TGTGCCAGTAGTATAGCAGGGTCTAACACTGAAGCTTTCTTT. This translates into CASSIAGSNTEAFF.

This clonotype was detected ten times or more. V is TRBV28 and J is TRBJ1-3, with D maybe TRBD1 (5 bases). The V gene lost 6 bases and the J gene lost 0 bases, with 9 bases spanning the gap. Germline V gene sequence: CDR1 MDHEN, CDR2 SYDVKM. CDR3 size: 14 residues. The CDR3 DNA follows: TGTGCCAGCAGAAGGGGAGTCTCTGGAAACACCATATATTTT. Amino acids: CASRRGVSGNTIYF.

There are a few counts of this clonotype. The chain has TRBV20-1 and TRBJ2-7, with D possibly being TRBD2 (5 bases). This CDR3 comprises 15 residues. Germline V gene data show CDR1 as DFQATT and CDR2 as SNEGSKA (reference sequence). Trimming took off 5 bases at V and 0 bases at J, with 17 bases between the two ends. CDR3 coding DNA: TGCAGTGCTGGTCAGCAGCGGAAGAGCTCCTACGAGCAGTACTTC. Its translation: CSAGQQRKSSYEQYF.

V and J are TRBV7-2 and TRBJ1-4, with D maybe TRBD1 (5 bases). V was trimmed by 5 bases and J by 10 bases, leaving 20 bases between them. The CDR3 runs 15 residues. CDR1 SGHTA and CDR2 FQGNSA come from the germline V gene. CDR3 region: CASSNGGRQYGKLFF. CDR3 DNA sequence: TGTGCCAGCAGCAATGGGGGTCGTCAGTATGGAAAACTGTTTTTT. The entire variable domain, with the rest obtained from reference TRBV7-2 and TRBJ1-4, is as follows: GAGVSQSPSNKVTEKGKDVELRCDPISGHTALYWYRQSLGQGLEFLIYFQGNSAPDKSGLPSDRFSAERTGGSVSTLTIQRTQQEDSAVYLCASSNGGRQYGKLFFGSGTQLSVL.

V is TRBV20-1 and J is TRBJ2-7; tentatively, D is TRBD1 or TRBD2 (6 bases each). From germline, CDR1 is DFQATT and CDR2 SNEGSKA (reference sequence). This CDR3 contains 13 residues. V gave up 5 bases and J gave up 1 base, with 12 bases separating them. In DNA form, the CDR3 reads TGCAGTGCTGAGGGGGACTCATCCTACGAGCAGTACTTC. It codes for CSAEGDSSYEQYF.

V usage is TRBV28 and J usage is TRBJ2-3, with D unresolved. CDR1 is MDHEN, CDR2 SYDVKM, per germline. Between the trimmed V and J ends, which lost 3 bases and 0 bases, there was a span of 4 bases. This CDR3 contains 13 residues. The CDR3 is CASSFLSTDTQYF. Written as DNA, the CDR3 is TGTGCCAGCAGTTTTCTTAGCACAGATACGCAGTATTTT.